Here is one TCR beta chain with its context. What this receptor recognizes is not known. The record originates from a study of cytomegalovirus exposure and HLA in healthy donors (dated by TCRdb to the late 2010s). Concerning the study at large: An earlier analysis of approximately 640 of the donors reported 276 Gb of sequence data and some 100 million unique TCR beta sequences from about 200 million T cells. An early release that covered more than 550 HLA-typed donors contained about 290 gigabases of sequencing data and around 80 million unique TCR sequences. Of the roughly 420 genotyped donors, 70% to 90% were placed in the genetic ancestry cluster associated with self-reported Caucasian donors. The study aimed to test whether cataloging public T cell receptors could reveal signatures of past pathogen exposure. The T cell repertoires of 700 or so subjects were profiled by immunosequencing and related to cytomegalovirus serostatus. A separate validation cohort of approximately 120 different subjects was used in addition to the roughly 700-subject first cohort. To predict cytomegalovirus infection status, the study brought together high-throughput TCR immunosequencing, statistical association of individual TCRs with disease status, and machine learning. In a later analysis, previously published TCR beta repertoires from roughly 710 donors were re-analyzed and high-resolution HLA genotyping was added so that TCR occurrence patterns could be studied. The later analysis used no new phenotypic data to find candidate immune exposures, relying instead on TCR beta sequences and their occurrence across donors. An earlier analysis of some 500 of the donors applied high-throughput TCR beta sequencing to assess whether each TCR beta V gene segment acted as functional or pseudogenic. Alongside the repertoire data, information on donor age, sex, ethnicity and CMV serostatus was compiled. A later genetic analysis used genome-wide SNP genotypes for about 60% of the roughly 670 donors, treating that subset as a discovery cohort. All discovery cohort repertoires had been generated on a single sequencing platform. Both class I and class II loci were covered by HLA typing, at four-digit resolution. The number of typed donors differed by locus: about 620-630 for A, B, C, DRB1 and DQB1; approximately 530 for DQA1; approximately 600 for DPA1; and roughly 470 for DPB1. Four to six DR-DQ haplotypes were handled as single units for association and clustering, since linkage in the cohort was strong. On average, roughly 250,000 unique TCR beta nucleotide sequences were sequenced per donor among about 400 genotyped donors of the cohort, with roughly 19% of those sequences being non-productive. The study at large found these results: Most TCR sequences were seen in very few donors, while some public TCRs were found in many individuals. Because some donors lacked HLA typing at each locus, the association tests relied only on the typed subset. A later analysis found that TCR association rates varied across HLA loci, with DRB1 alleles showing the most associated TCRs and HLA-C alleles the fewest. Linkage disequilibrium might explain the correlated functional status among segregating V segments, but an unknown experimental factor could not be excluded. A total of 150 or so TCR beta chains were listed by the study as associated with cytomegalovirus. A group of highly shared sequence variants was considered likely to be a technical artifact of the sequencing pipeline. In a later analysis, several top co-occurrence clusters were reported to appear linked to parvovirus B19, influenza, CMV and Epstein-Barr virus. An earlier analysis of 450 to 750 of the donors showed that most TCR beta V segments appeared in productive rearrangements either about 87% or about 30% of the time, which broadly matched IMGT annotations. In vitro tests confirmed that a few of the cytomegalovirus-associated TCR beta chains recognize cytomegalovirus antigens. CMV serostatus was the only immune exposure information available for the cohort. Only TCR beta chains were sequenced in this cohort, and the absence of alpha or paired-chain data limited detectable features. Assigning TCR associations to individual alleles was difficult when HLA alleles, especially DR and DQ, strongly co-occurred. Cytomegalovirus status was reported to be diagnosed by the classifier with high specificity and sensitivity in both the original and validation cohorts. The authors suggested that the approach could potentially be generalized to other disease states and immunological phenotypes. A further reported finding was that TCR beta sequences accurately predicted the HLA-A and HLA-B alleles for most subjects in the first cohort. The presence/absence analyses assumed that sequencing depth was roughly uniform across donors, and that assumption may not be true. A later genetic analysis reported fewer N-insertions in productive TCRs among donors in an Asian-associated ancestry cluster than the roughly 700-donor mean. A later genetic analysis associated a missense DCLRE1C variant with V-gene and J-gene trimming of TCR beta chains, and an independent cohort replicated the association. Because counts were too low, roughly 18 rarely observed V segments, including chromosome 9 orphons, were left out of the earlier analysis of approximately 580 of the donors. In a later analysis, HLA-associated TCR beta chains were found to be more clonally expanded and to have lower generation probabilities than equally common non-associated chains. In a later analysis, most CMV-associated TCR beta chains were found to appear HLA-restricted, with HLA associations seemingly driven largely by CMV exposure. Specific HLA alleles were associated with 16,951 TCR beta sequences at a false discovery rate of 0.05 in a later analysis.

In total, more than 500 healthy bone marrow donors made up the cohort. At the time of sampling, every cohort member was nominally healthy, though immune exposures that went unrecorded were likely present. The donor tested CMV seropositive and was one of the 289 seropositive cohort members. Every donor gave a peripheral blood sample, and the peripheral blood mononuclear cells from that sample were used for TCR beta sequencing. The Qiagen DNeasy Blood Extraction Kit was used to extract genomic DNA from the blood cell samples. Libraries were built with the immunoSEQ multiplex PCR assay. The multiplex PCR relied on a mix of 60 forward primers for TCR Vbeta segments and 13 reverse primers for TCR Jbeta segments. The CDR3 region of rearranged TCR beta genes was amplified from genomic DNA by a multiplex PCR assay. The Illumina HiSeq System was used to sequence the amplified TCR beta libraries as 87-base-pair reads. In the source study's methods: Across the roughly 640 repertoires, a later analysis counted roughly 77 million unique TCR beta chains, roughly 11 million of which were shared by at least two donors. To remove PCR and sequencing errors, raw reads were error-corrected and collapsed into unique sequences using a nearest-neighbor algorithm that merged closely related sequences. CDR3 sequences were aligned to IMGT reference sequences to assign V, D and J gene segments. Each retained sequence needed at least a six-nucleotide match to both a V gene segment and a J gene segment. A rearrangement counted as productive if the CDR3 had no stop codons and remained in frame with V and J, and every other rearrangement counted as non-productive. Following IMGT convention, CDR3 was defined as the stretch from the second conserved V-encoded cysteine up to the conserved J-encoded phenylalanine. Sequences without an unambiguous match to a single V gene segment were excluded from the earlier analysis of approximately 600 of the donors. In an earlier analysis of several hundred of the donors, a V segment was called functional when productive rearrangements were above 56.7%, and segregating when the standard deviation between donors exceeded 5%. A statistical classification framework was built for diagnosing cytomegalovirus status from the catalog of TCR beta chain sequences. In a later analysis, TCR nucleotide sequences were compared against IMGT/GENE-DB human TR gene sequences so that V and J genes could be assigned. In a later analysis, CDR3 sequences and most-parsimonious VDJ recombination scenarios were assigned using the TCRdist pipeline. In a later analysis, each TCR beta chain was defined by its CDR3 amino acid sequence together with its V-gene family, and reads lacking a unique V-gene family were excluded. As a way to deal with suspected cross-contamination and a sequencing artifact, a later analysis dropped hundreds of nucleotide sequences that were highly shared and had low generation probability. In a later analysis, a clonal expansion index for each public chain was calculated from normalized within-repertoire ranks of inferred template counts. In a later analysis, generation probabilities were computed with a VDJ recombination model fitted to out-of-frame rearrangements, and the resulting probabilities were checked against IGoR. Hypergeometric tests were used in a later analysis to score TCR-TCR, TCR-HLA and TCR-CMV co-occurrence, with a repertoire-size bias correction applied to the TCR pairs. A later analysis estimated false discovery rates by permuting HLA or CMV assignments 20 times. In a later analysis, co-occurring TCRs were grouped using DBSCAN, with TCRdist sequence similarity added in when clustering inside HLA-allele-positive subsets. Co-occurrence clustering excluded repertoires with fewer than 30,000 or more than 120,000 public chains, plus five with anomalous nucleotide sharing. TCRdb limited this immuneACCESS table to in-frame rearrangements with V and J called. A share of clones is missing; checked studies link under half to unresolved V genes, and the rest is unexplained. V and J calls and clone size are as listed in that table; D and trimming were resolved from the DNA. This sample's table lists tens of thousands of clones. More than 5% of the sample rests with the top ten.

This receptor was taken from a man aged 25-45 years in good health and CMV-seropositive. The sequenced material came from PBMCs.

The nucleotides are TGTGCCAGCAGCGTAGGAGTAGACAATGAGCAGTTCTTC. This is translated as CASSVGVDNEQFF. Here the chain combines TRBV9 and TRBJ2-7; the D gene lacks a confident call. The DNA end is a closer match to TRBJ2-1, so the J assignment may be wrong. The germline V gene provides CDR1 SGDLS and CDR2 YYNGEE. The CDR3 holds 13 amino acids from the cysteine to the phenylalanine. Solely the CDR3 DNA is kept, with 39 bases framed from the first base.